This entry concerns a single TCR beta chain. TCRdb re-derived calls from the RT-PCR reads in MiXCR, one entry per CDR3 protein. The sample has 150,000 to 250,000 distinct CDR3 sequences; around two fifths are singletons. The data were obtained in a study of patients and donors after allogeneic stem cell transplantation. The CDR3 loop spans 13 amino acids. In germline, CDR1 is SEHNR, CDR2 FQNEAQ (reference sequence). The V gene lost 1 base and the J gene lost 13 bases, with 13 bases spanning the gap. Sequenced sample: blood, either unsorted or a sorted T cell fraction (not recorded which). The chain has TRBV7-9 and TRBJ2-2; the D gene could be TRBD1 or TRBD2 (5 bases each). The clonotype comes from a human donor who was either an allogeneic HSCT recipient or a stem cell or donor lymphocyte infusion donor (not recorded which). It is not recorded whose cells these are; they may come from a transplant donor. Written as DNA, the CDR3 is TGTGCCAGCAGCTTAGGACAGCGGCAGTTGCTGTTTTTT. This sequence encodes CASSLGQRQLLFF. Complete variable domain (other parts from reference TRBV7-9 and TRBJ2-2): DTGVSQNPRHKITKRGQNVTFRCDPISEHNRLYWYRQTLGQGPEFLTYFQNEAQLEKSRLLSDRFSAERPKGSFSTLEIQRTEQGDSAMYLCASSLGQRQLLFFGEGSRLTVL.